This T cell receptor beta chain was captured by sequencing in a study of T-cell reconstitution after alpha-beta-depleted transplantation in children. Trimming left V 6 bases short and J 5 bases short, with 16 bases between. Germline assignment: CDR1 ENHRY and CDR2 SYGVKD. The length of the CDR3 is 14 residues. During its preparation, the TCRbeta library received unique molecular identifiers. One entry per CDR3 protein results from TCRdb running MiXCR on the PCR reads. The table shows 600,000 to 700,000 distinct CDR3 sequences, with 16% occurring only once. In its sample, this clonotype was seen many times.

The receptor was derived from a human donor who donated a stem cell graft to a child with acute myeloid leukemia. V and J are TRBV10-3 and TRBJ1-1; perhaps TRBD1 as D (5 bases). The specimen comprised PBMCs from the stem cell graft donor, sampled from the stem cell graft. CDR3 sequence: CAISREQAGTEAFF. Written as DNA, the CDR3 is TGTGCCATCAGCCGAGAACAGGCTGGGACTGAAGCTTTCTTT.